This T cell receptor beta chain came from a study of cytomegalovirus exposure and HLA in healthy donors. Study-level points and caveats: The classifier was said to identify cytomegalovirus status with high specificity and sensitivity.

A word on this clone: As yet, its antigen is unknown.

At the time of sampling, donors were nominally healthy, though unrecorded immune exposures were likely. Germline values: CDR1 MNHEY, CDR2 SVGAGI. This CDR3 is built from 14 residues. V gave up 7 bases and J gave up 0 bases, with 12 bases separating them. PCR was performed using 60 Vbeta and 13 Jbeta primers. Profiling relied on immunoSEQ multiplex PCR, and the TCRdb table lists in-frame clones only, not all of them. Among 150,000 to 200,000 clones listed, roughly 80% were seen once. Specimen: PBMCs. The sequence was collected from a man aged 45-60 years in good health and CMV-seronegative. The chain carries TRBV6-5 and TRBJ1-1; D is unclear. CDR3 nucleotides: TGTGCCAGCAAGCGGGAGGCCTTGAACACTGAAGCTTTCTTT. This gives the protein CASKREALNTEAFF.